This TCR beta chain was captured in a study of blood T cell repertoires in COVID-19. Background on the study: Specimens from acute and convalescent COVID-19 originated in the United States, Italy and Spain. Sample material is recorded as cDNA or gDNA derived from T cells, B-cell-depleted T cells, or PBMCs.

In germline, CDR1 is SQVTM, CDR2 ANQGSEA. Trimming at V came to 6 bases and at J to 7 bases, leaving 10 bases not matched to a gene. The CDR3 extends over 14 amino acids. In the authors' workflow: Reference gene primer amplification yielded estimated nucleated cell counts. Generated by immunoSEQ multiplex PCR, the TCRdb table keeps only in-frame clones and is missing some. D and trimming were read from the DNA, whereas the V and J calls and clone size are those reported in that table. The sample carries about 24,000 clones, about 89% recorded once. Sequencing was performed on peripheral blood. The chain links TRBV29-1 to TRBJ2-1; 9 nucleotides align to TRBD2. This clonotype was obtained from a man in his forties or fifties with active COVID-19. In DNA, the CDR3 is TGCAGCGTGAAGACTAGCGGAAAGGGGAATGAGCAGTTCTTC. This codes for CSVKTSGKGNEQFF.